A single T cell receptor beta chain is shown here with its context. There is no known antigen for this receptor. No quality values exist for individual bases; no much larger clone is one base distant. The library relied on PCR. The listed sequencing device is Illumina HiSeq 4000. High-throughput sequencing was used to profile the TCR beta-chain CDR3 region of each patient. As for the authors' bioinformatics: The researchers built a classifier to tell apart papillary thyroid cancer patients with distant metastasis, based on CDR3 differences among clinicopathological groups. Repertoire diversity was assessed with the Shannon index, and tumor-blood repertoire similarity with the Morisita-Horn index. The raw public data were reprocessed by TCRdb itself: fastp quality trimming at Q25, MiXCR clonotype calling, in-frame beta chains only. The V and J calls were determined by TCRdb, not by the authors. The sample data list roughly 70,000 clones, and about 17% of these were observed just once. Roughly 13% of the sample rests with the top ten.

The sample originates from a study of metastatic and nonmetastatic thyroid tumors (dated by TCRdb to 2019 to 2021). Background for the entire study: Repertoires from peripheral blood and from tumor or nodule tissue samples of malignant and benign thyroid patients were compared. Beyond this particular receptor, the publication reports: In both blood and tumor samples, malignant tumors were reported to have significantly higher TCR beta diversity than benign nodules.

None of the patients had been given any treatment before thyroid surgery. Using T-cell receptor beta sequencing, the study looked back at clinical samples from patients collected from the early 2010s to the late 2010s. For CDR1 and CDR2, the germline V gene (reference sequence) lists GTSNPN and SVGIG. Including cysteine and phenylalanine, the CDR3 has 19 amino acids. Kept here is only the CDR3 DNA, which spans 57 bases and is read in frame from base 1. Compared with germline, V lacks 0 bases and J lacks 4 bases; bases without a gene match: 18. Material: blood. Recombination connected TRBV30 to TRBJ2-4; TRBD1 aligns with 7 central bases. This clonotype was obtained from a female donor with papillary thyroid cancer or a benign thyroid nodule (not recorded which). Some clones in this sample may be carry-over from other donors' samples. The CDR3 amino acid sequence is: CAWSVWIDRAPSAKNIQYF. At the DNA level, the sequence is TGTGCCTGGAGTGTATGGATAGACAGGGCCCCCTCGGCGAAAAACATTCAGTACTTC.